The source of this T cell receptor (beta chain) is a study of cytomegalovirus exposure and HLA in healthy donors. The wider study: Researchers previously reported finding 117 million unique TCR beta sequences from roughly 180 million T cells.

The study's findings and limits: It was shown in a later analysis that HLA-associated TCR beta chains were more clonally expanded than other, equally common chains. The study flagged around 160 TCR beta chains as cytomegalovirus-associated. The authors later linked a missense DCLRE1C variant to TCR beta V- and J-gene trimming.

The CDR3 runs 15 residues. Trimming left V 5 bases short and J 0 bases short, with 12 bases between. The germline V gene has CDR1 MNHNS and CDR2 SASEGT. Remarks on this clone: The antigen is undetermined.

Primers included in the PCR were 60 Vbeta and 13 Jbeta primers. Using immunoSEQ multiplex PCR, the repertoire was profiled, and TCRdb retains in-frame clones only, with some absent. The clone table shows around 140,000 clones, with the ten largest holding around 1.7%. Sequenced input: PBMCs. This sequence originates from a woman aged 50 to 60 in good health and CMV-seronegative. The rearrangement uses TRBV6-1 and TRBJ2-3; no clear D gene. The CDR3 loop reads CASSPHIASTDTQYF. CDR3 sequence (DNA): TGTGCCAGCAGTCCTCACATAGCTAGCACAGATACGCAGTATTTT.